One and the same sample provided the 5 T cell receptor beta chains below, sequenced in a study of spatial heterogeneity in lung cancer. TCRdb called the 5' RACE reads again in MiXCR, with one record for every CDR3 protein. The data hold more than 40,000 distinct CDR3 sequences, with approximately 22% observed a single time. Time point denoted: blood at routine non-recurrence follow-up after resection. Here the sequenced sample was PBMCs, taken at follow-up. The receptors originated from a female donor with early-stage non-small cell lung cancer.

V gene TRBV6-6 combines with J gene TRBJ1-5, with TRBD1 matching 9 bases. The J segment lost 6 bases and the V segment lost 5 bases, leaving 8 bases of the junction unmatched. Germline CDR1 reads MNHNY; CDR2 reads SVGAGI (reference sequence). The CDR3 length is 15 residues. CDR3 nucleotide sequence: TGTGCCAGCAGTGTCCAGGGACAGGGCTTTCAGCCCCAGCATTTT. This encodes CASSVQGQGFQPQHF.

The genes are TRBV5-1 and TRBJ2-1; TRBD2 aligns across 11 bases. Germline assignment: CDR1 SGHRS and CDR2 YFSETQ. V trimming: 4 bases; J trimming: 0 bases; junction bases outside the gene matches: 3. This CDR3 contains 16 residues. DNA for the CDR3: TGCGCCAGCAGCGTAGCGGGGGGGAGCTCCTACAATGAGCAGTTCTTC. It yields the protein CASSVAGGSSYNEQFF.

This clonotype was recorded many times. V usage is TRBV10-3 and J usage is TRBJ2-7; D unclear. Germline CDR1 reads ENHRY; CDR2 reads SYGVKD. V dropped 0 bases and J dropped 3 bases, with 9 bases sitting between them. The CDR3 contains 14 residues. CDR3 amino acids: CAISESGSSYEQYV. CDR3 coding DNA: TGTGCCATCAGTGAGTCGGGTAGCAGCTACGAGCAGTACGTC.

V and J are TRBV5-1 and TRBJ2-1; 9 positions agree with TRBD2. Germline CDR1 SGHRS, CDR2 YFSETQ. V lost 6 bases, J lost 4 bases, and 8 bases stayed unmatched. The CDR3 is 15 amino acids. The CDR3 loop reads CASTHRGGDYNEQFF. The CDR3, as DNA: TGCGCCAGCACCCACCGCGGGGGGGATTACAATGAGCAGTTCTTC.

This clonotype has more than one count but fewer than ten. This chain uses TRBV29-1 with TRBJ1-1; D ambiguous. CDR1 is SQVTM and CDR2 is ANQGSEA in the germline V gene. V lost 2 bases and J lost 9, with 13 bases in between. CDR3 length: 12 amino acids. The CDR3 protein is CSVELSSPQAFF. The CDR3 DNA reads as TGCAGCGTTGAATTGAGTAGTCCTCAAGCTTTCTTT.